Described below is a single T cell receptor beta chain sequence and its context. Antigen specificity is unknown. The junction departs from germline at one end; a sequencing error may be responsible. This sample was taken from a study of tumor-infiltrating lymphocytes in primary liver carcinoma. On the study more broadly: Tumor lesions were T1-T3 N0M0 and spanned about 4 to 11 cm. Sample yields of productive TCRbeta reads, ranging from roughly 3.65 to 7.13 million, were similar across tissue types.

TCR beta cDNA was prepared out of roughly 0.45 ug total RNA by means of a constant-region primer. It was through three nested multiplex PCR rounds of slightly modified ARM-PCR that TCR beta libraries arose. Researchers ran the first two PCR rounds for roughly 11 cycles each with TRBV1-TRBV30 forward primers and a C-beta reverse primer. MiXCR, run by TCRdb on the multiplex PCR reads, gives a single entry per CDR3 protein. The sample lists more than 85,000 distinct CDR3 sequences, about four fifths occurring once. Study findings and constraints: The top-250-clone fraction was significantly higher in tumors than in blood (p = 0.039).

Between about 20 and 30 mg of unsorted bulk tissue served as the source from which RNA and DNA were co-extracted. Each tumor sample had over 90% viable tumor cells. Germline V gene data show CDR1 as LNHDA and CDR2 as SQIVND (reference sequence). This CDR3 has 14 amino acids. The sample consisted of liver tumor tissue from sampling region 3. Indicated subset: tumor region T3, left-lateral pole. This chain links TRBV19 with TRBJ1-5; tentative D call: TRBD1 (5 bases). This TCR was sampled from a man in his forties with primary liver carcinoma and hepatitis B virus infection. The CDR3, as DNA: TGTACCAGTAGAAGGGGCATGCGAGGTCAGCCCCAGCATTTT. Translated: CTSRRGMRGQPQHF.